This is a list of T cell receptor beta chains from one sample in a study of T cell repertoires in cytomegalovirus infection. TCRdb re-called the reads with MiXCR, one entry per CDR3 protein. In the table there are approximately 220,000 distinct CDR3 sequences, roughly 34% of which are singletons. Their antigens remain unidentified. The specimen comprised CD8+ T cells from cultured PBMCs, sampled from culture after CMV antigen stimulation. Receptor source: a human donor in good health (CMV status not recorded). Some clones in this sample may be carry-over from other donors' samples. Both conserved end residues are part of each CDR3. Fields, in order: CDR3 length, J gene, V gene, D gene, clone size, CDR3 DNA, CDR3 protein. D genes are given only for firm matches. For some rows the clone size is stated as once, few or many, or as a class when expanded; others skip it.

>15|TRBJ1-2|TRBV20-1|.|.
TGCAGTGCTAGAGATCGAGCTCCCCTTAAGAATGGCTACACCTTC
CSARDRAPLKNGYTF
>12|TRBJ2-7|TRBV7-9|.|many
TGTGCCAGCAGCTTAAGTAGGTACGAGCAGTACTTC
CASSLSRYEQYF
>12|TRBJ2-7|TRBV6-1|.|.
TGTGCCAGCAGTGAAGTAAGCTACGAGCAGTACTTC
CASSEVSYEQYF
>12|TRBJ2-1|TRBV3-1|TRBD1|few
TGTGCCAGCAGCCGACAGGGCAATGAGCAGTTCTTC
CASSRQGNEQFF
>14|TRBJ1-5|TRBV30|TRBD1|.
TGTGCCTGGAGTGACGGACAGGGAAATCAGCCCCAGCATTTT
CAWSDGQGNQPQHF
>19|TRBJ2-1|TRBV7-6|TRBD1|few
TGTGCCAGCAGCTTAGCTGAGTCCCTTCAGGGGGCGAGCGACAATGAGCAGTTCTTC
CASSLAESLQGASDNEQFF
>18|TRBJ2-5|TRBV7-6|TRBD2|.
TGTGCCAGCAGCTTACCTCCCAAGGGACTAGCGGGAGTCGAGACCCAGTACTTC
CASSLPPKGLAGVETQYF
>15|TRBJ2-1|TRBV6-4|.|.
TGTGCCAGCAGTGACTCAGCGGGCTCCTACAATGAGCAGTTCTTC
CASSDSAGSYNEQFF
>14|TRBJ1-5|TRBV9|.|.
TGTGCCAGCTCGGGGGGAGGCCGCGGACAGTCCCAGCATTTT
CASSGGGRGQSQHF
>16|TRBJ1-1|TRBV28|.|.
TGTGCCAGCGGCCGGACGCCCGGGCGAAGGAACACTGAAGCTTTCTTT
CASGRTPGRRNTEAFF
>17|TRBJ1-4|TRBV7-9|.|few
TGTGCCAGCAGATCTCCGACCCGTACAGGTTATACTGAAAAACTGTTTTTT
CASRSPTRTGYTEKLFF
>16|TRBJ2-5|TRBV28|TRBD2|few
TGTGCCAGCAGTTTCGGGGATAGCGGGATCGTAGAGACCCAGTACTTC
CASSFGDSGIVETQYF
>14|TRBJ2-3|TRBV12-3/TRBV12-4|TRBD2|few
TGTGCCAGCAGTGACGGCGGGGGGAGAGATACGCAGTATTTT
CASSDGGGRDTQYF